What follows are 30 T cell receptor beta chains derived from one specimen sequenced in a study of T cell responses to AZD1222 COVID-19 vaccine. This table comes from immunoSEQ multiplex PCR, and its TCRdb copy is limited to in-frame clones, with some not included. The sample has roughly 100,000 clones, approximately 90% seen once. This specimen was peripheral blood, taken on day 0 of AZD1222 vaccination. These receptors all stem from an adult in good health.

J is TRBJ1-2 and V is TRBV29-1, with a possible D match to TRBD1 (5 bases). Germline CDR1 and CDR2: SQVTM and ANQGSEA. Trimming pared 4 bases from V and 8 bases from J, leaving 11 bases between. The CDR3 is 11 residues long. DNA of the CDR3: TGCAGCGTTGGGGGGGTTTCGGGCTACACCTTC. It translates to CSVGGVSGYTF.

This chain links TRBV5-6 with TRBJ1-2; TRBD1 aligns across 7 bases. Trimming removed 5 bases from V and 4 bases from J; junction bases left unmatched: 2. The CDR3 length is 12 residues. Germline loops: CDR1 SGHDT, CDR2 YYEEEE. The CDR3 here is CASRRDSYGYTF. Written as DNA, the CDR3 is TGTGCCAGCAGACGGGACAGCTATGGCTACACCTTC.

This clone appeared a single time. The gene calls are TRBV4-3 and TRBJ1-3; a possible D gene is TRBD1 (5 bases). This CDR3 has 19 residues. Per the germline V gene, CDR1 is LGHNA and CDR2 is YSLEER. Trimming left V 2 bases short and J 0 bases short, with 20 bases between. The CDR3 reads CASSQFAGFGGNSGNTIYF. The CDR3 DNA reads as TGCGCCAGCAGCCAATTTGCTGGGTTTGGGGGGAACTCTGGAAACACCATATATTTT.

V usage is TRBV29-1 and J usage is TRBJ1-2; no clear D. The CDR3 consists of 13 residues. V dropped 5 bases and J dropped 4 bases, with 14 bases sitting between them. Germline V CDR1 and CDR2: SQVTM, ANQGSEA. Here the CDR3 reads CSVCVQLGYGYTF. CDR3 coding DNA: TGCAGCGTTTGCGTACAGTTAGGCTATGGCTACACCTTC.

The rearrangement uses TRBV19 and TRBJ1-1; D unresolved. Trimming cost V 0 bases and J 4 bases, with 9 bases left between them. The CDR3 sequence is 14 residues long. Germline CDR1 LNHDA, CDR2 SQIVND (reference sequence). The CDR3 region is CASSIEGAITEAFF. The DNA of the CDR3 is TGTGCCAGTAGTATAGAGGGCGCGATCACTGAAGCTTTCTTT.

CDR3 residues: CASSDTGTSISPLHF. CDR3 bases: TGTGCCAGCAGTGACACCGGGACGTCTATCTCGCCCCTCCACTTT. The chain joins TRBV6-4 to TRBJ1-6; possibly TRBD1 for D (5 bases). The CDR3 has 15 amino acids. Germline V CDR1 and CDR2: MRHNA, SNTAGT. Trimming removed 2 bases at V and 13 bases at J, with 18 bases between.

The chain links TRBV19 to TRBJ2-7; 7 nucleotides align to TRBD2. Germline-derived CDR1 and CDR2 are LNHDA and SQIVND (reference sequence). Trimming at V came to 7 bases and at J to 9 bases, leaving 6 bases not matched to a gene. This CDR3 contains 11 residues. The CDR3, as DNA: TGTGCCAGTACCGCTAGCGGAACGCAGTACTTC. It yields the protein CASTASGTQYF.

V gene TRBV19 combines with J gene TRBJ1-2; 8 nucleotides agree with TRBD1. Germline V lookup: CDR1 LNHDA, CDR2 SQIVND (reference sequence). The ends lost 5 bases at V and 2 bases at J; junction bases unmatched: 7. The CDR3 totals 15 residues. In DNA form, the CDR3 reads TGTGCCAGTAGTTCCCAGGGGGCGCAGAACTATGGCTACACCTTC. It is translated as CASSSQGAQNYGYTF.

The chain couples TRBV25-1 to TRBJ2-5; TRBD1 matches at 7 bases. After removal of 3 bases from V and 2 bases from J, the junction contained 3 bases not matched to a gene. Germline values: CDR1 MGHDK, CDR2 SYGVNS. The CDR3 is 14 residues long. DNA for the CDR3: TGTGCCAGCAGTGATTCGGACAGGCAAGAGACCCAGTACTTC. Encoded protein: CASSDSDRQETQYF.

CDR3 sequence: CASSLRGNTEAFF. CDR3 nucleotide sequence: TGTGCCAGCAGCTTACGGGGGAACACTGAAGCTTTCTTT. J is TRBJ1-1 and V is TRBV7-8; D remains ambiguous. The germline V gene encodes CDR1 SGHVS and CDR2 FQNEAQ. This CDR3 is built from 13 residues. V lost 2 bases to trimming and J lost 1 base, with 5 bases between them.

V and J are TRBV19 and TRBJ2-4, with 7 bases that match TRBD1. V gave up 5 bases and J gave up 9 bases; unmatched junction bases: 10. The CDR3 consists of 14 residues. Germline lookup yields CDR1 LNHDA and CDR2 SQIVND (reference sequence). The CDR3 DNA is TGTGCCAGTAGTCTGGGACAGTGGGGATCCATTCAGTACTTC. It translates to CASSLGQWGSIQYF.

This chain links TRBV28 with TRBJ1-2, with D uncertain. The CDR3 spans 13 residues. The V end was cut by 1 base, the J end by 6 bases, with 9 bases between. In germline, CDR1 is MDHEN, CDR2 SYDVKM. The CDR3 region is CASSLLGRDGYTF. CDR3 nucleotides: TGTGCCAGCAGTTTATTGGGGAGGGATGGCTACACCTTC.

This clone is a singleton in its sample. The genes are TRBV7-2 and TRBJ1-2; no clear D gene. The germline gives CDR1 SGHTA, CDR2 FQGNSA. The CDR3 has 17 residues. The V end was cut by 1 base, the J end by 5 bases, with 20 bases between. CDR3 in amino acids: CASSLGHRAGGGYGYTF. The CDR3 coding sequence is TGTGCCAGCAGCTTAGGCCATCGGGCAGGAGGAGGATATGGCTACACCTTC.

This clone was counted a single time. The CDR3 coding sequence is TGTGCCAGCAGCCAAGATGCCGGGGCCCTAGGGCCGCGGTTCTTC. Residues: CASSQDAGALGPRFF. The genes are TRBV14 and TRBJ2-1; perhaps D is TRBD1 or TRBD2 (5 bases each). The CDR3 runs to 15 residues. V lost 0 bases to trimming and J lost 15 bases, with 21 bases between them. The germline V gene encodes CDR1 SGHDN and CDR2 FVKESK.

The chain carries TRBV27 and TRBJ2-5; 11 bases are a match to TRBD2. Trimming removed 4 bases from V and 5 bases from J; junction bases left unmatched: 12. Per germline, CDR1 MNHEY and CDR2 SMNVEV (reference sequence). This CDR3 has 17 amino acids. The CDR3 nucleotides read TGTGCCAGCAGTTCCCTGGGACTAGCGGCTACGGGGGAGACCCAGTACTTC. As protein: CASSSLGLAATGETQYF.

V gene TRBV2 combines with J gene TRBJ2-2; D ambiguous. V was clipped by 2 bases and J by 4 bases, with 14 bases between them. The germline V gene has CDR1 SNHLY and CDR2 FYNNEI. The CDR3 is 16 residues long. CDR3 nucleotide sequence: TGTGCCAGCAGTGAATACTATAGGTTCGGCACCGGGGAGCTGTTTTTT. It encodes CASSEYYRFGTGELFF.

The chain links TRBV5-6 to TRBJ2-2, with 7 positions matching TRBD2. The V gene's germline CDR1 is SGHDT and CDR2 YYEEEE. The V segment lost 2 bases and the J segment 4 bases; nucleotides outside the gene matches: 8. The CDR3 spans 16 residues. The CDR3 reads CASSFLQRGSTGELFF. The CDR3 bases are TGTGCCAGCAGCTTTCTCCAGCGGGGAAGCACCGGGGAGCTGTTTTTT.

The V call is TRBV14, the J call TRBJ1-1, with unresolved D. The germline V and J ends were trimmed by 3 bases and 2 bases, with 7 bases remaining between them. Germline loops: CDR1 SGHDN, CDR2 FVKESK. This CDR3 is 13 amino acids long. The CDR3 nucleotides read TGTGCCAGCAGCCAGCACAGAAACACTGAAGCTTTCTTT. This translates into CASSQHRNTEAFF.

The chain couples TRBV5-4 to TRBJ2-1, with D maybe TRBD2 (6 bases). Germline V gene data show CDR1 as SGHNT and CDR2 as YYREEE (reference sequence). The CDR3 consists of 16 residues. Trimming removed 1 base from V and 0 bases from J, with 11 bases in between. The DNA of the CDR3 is TGTGCCAGCAGCTTGACTAGCTGGGGCTCCTACAATGAGCAGTTCTTC. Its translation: CASSLTSWGSYNEQFF.

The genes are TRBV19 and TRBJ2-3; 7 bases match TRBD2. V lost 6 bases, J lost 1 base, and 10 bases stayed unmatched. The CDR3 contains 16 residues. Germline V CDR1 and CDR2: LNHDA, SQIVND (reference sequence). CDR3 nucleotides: TGTGCCAGTAGAAGGGCTCCTGCGGGAGGCACAGATACGCAGTATTTT. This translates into CASRRAPAGGTDTQYF. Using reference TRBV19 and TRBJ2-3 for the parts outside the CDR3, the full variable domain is DGGITQSPKYLFRKEGQNVTLSCEQNLNHDAMYWYRQDPGQGLRLIYYSQIVNDFQKGDIAEGYSVSREKKESFPLTVTSAQKNPTAFYLCASRRAPAGGTDTQYFGPGTRLTVL.

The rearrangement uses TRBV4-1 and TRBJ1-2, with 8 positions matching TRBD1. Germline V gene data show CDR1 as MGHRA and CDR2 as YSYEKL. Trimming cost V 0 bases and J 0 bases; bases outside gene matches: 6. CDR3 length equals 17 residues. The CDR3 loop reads CASSQETGAPTNYGYTF. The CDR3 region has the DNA TGCGCCAGCAGCCAAGAGACAGGGGCCCCGACTAACTATGGCTACACCTTC.

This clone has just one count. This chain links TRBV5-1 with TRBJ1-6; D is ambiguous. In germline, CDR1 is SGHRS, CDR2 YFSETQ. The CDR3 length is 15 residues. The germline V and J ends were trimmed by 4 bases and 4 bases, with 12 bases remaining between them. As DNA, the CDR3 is TGCGCCAGCAGCACCTCGACGGATTATAATTCACCCCTCCACTTT. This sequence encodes CASSTSTDYNSPLHF.

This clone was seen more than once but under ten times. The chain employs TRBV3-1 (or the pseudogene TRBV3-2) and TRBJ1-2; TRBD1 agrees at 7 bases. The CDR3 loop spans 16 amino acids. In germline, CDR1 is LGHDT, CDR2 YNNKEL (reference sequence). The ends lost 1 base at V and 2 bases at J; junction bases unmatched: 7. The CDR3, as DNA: TGTGCCAGCAGCCAAGGACTCAGGGGGGCCAACTATGGCTACACCTTC. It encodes CASSQGLRGANYGYTF.

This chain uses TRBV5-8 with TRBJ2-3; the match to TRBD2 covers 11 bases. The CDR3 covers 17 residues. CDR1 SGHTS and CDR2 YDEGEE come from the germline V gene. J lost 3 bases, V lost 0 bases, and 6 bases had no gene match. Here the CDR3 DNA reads TGTGCCAGCAGCTTGGGGCTAGCGGGAGGAGGAACAGATACGCAGTATTTT. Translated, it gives CASSLGLAGGGTDTQYF.

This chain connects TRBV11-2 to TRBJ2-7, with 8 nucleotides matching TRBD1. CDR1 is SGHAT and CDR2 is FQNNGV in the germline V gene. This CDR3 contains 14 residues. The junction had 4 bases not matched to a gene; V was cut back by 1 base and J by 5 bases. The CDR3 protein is CASSLGQGANEQYF. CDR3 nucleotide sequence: TGTGCCAGCAGCTTAGGTCAGGGGGCCAACGAGCAGTACTTC.

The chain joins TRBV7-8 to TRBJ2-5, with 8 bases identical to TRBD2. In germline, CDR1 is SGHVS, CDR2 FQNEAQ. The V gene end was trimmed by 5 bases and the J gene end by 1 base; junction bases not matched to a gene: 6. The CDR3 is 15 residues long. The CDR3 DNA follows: TGTGCCAGCAGCCCTCGACTAGCGCCCCAAGAGACCCAGTACTTC. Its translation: CASSPRLAPQETQYF.

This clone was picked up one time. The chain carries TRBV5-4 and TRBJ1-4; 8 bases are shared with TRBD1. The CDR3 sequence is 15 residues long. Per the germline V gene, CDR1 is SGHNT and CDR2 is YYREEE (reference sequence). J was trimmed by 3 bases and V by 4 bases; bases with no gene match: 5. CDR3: CASSKGTGSNEKLFF. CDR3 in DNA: TGTGCCAGCAGCAAGGGGACAGGTTCTAATGAAAAACTGTTTTTT.

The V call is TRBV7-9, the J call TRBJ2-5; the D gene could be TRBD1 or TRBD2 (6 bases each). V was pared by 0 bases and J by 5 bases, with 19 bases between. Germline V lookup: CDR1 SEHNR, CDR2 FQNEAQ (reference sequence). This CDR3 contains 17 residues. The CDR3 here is CASSLASAGAEGETQYF. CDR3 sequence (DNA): TGTGCCAGCAGCTTAGCGAGCGCAGGGGCGGAGGGGGAGACCCAGTACTTC.

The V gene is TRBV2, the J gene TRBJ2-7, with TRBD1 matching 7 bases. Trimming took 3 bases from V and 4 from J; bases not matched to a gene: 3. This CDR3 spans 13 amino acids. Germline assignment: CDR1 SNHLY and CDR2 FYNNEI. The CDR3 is CASSDGTEYEQYF. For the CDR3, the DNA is TGTGCCAGCAGTGATGGGACAGAATACGAGCAGTACTTC. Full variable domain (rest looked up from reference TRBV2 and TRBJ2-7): EPEVTQTPSHQVTQMGQEVILRCVPISNHLYFYWYRQILGQKVEFLVSFYNNEISEKSEIFDDQFSVERPDGSNFTLKIRSTKLEDSAMYFCASSDGTEYEQYFGPGTRLTVT.

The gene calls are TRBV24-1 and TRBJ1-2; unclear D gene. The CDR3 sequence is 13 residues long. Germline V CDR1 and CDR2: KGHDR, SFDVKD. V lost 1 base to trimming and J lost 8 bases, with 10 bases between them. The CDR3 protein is CATSDFRSGGYTF. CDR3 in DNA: TGTGCCACCAGTGATTTTAGGTCCGGGGGCTACACCTTC.